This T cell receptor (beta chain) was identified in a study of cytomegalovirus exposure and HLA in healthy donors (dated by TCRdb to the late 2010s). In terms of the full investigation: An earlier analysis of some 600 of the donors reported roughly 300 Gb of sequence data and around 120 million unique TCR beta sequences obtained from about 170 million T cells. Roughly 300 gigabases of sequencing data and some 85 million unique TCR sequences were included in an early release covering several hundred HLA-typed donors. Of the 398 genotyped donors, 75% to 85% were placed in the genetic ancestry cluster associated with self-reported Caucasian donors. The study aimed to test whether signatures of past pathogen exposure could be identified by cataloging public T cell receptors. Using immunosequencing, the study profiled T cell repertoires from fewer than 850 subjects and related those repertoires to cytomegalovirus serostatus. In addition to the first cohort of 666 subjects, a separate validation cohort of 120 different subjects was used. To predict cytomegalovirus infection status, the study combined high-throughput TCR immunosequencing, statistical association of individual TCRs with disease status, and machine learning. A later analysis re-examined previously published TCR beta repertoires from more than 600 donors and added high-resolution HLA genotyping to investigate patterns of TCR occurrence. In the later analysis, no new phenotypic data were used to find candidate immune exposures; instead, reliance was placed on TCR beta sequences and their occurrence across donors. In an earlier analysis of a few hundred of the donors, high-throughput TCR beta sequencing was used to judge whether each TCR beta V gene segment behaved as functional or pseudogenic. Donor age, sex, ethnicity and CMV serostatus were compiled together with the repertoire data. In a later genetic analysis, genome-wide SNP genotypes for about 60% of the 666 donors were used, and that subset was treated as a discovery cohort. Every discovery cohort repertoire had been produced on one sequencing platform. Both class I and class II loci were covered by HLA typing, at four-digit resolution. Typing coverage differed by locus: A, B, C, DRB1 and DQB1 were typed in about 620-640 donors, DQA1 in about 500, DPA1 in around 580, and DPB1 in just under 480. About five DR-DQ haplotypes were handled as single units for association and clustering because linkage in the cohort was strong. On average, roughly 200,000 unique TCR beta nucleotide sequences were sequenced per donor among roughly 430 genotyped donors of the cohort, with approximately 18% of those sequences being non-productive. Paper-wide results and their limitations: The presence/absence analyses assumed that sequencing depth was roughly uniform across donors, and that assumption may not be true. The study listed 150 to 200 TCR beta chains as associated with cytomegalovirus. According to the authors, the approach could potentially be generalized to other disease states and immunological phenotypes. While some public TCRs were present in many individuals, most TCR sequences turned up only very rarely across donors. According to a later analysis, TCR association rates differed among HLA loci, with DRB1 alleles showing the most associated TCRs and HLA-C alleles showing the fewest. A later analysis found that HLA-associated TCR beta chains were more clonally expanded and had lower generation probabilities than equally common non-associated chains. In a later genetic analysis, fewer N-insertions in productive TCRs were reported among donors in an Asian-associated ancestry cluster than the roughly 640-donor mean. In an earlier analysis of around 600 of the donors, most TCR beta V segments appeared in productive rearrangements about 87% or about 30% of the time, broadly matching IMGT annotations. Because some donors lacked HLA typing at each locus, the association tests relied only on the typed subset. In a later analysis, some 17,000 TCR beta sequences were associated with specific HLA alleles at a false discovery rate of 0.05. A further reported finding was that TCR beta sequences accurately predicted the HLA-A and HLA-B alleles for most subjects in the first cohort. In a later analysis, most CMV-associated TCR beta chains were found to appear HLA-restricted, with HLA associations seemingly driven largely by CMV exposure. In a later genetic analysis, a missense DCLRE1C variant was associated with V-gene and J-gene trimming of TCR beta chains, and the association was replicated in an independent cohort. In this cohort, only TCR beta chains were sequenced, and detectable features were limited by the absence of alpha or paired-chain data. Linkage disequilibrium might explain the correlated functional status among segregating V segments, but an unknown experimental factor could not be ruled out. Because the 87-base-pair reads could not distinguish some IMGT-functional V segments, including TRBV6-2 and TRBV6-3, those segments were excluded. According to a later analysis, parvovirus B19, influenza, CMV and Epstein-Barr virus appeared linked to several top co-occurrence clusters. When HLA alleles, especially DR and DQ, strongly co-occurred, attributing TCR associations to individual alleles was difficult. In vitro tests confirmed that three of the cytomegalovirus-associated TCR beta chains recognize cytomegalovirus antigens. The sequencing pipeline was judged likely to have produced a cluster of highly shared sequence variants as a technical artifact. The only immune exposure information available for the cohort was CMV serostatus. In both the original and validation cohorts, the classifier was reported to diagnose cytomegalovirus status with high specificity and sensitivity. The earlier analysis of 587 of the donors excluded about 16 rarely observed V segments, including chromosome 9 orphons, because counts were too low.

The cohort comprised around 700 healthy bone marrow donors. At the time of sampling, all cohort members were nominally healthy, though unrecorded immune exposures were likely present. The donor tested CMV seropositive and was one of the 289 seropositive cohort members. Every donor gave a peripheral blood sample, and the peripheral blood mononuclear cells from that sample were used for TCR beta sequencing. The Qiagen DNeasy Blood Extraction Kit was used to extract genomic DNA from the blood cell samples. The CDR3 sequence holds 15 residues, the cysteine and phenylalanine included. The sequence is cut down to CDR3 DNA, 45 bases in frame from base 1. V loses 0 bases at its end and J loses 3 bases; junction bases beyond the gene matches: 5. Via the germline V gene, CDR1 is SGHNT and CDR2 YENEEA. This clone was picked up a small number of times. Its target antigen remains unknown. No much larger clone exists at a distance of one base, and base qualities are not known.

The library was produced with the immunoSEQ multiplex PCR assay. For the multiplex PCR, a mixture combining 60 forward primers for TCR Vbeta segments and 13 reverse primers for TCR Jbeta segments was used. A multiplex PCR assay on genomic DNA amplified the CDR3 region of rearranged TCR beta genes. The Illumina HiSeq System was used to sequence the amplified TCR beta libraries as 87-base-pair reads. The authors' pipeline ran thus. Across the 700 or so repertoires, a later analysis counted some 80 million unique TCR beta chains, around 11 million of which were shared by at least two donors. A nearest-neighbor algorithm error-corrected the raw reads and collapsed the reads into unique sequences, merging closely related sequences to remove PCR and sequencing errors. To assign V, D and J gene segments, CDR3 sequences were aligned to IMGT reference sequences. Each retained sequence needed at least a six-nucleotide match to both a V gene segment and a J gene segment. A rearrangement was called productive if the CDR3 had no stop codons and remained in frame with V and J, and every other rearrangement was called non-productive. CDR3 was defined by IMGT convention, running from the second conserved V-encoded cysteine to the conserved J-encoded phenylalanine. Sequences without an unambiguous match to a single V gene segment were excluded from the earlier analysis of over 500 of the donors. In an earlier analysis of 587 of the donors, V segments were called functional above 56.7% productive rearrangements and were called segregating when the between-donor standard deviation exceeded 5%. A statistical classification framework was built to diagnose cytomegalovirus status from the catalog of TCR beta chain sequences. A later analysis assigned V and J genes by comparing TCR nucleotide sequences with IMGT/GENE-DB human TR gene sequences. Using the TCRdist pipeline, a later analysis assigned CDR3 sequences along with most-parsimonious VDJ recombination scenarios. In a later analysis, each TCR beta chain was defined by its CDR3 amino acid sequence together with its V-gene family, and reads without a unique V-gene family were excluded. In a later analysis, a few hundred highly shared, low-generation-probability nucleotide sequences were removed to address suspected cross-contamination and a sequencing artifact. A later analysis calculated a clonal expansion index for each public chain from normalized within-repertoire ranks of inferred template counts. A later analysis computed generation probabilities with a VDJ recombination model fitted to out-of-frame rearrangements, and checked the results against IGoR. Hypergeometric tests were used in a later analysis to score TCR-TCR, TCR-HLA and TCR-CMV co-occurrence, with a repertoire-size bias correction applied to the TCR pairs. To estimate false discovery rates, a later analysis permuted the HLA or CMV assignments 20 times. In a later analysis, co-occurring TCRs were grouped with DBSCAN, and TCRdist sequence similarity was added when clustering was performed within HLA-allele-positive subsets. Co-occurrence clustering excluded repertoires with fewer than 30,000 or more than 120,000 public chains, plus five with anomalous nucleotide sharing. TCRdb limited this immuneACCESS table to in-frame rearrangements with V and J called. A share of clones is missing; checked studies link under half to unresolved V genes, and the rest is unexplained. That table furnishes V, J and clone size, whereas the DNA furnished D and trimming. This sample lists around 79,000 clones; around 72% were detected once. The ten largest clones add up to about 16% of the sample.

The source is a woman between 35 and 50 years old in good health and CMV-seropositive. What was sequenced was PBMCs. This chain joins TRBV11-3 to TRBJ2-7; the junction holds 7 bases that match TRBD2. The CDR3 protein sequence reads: CASSLDPSGNYEQYF. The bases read TGTGCCAGCAGCTTAGATCCTAGCGGAAACTACGAGCAGTACTTC.